A single sample gave rise to the 8 T cell receptor beta chains below, sequenced in a study of blood T cell repertoires in COVID-19. Method: immunoSEQ multiplex PCR; TCRdb's copy keeps in-frame clones and lacks some. The table shows roughly 180,000 clones, with 60% to 85% occurring only once. Sequencing was carried out using peripheral blood. Receptors originate from a woman aged 60 to 75 with COVID-19, enrolled during active disease.

The genes are TRBV6-1 and TRBJ1-4, with D uncertain. With 2 bases removed from V and 6 bases from J, the gap between germline ends came to 13 bases. Germline CDR1 MNHNS, CDR2 SASEGT. The CDR3 spans 15 residues. The CDR3: CASSETTGSYEKLFF. As DNA, the CDR3 is TGTGCCAGCAGTGAAACGACGGGGAGTTATGAAAAACTGTTTTTT.

V usage is TRBV6-5 and J usage is TRBJ1-4, with D perhaps TRBD1 (5 bases). Deletions cut 2 bases from V and 6 bases from J, with 10 bases between. The CDR3 is made up of 14 amino acids. Germline CDR1 MNHEY, CDR2 SVGAGI. The CDR3 coding sequence is TGTGCCAGCAGTTACAGACGGGGGGATGAAAAACTGTTTTTT. Its protein is CASSYRRGDEKLFF.

The genes are TRBV5-1 and TRBJ1-1; 10 bases map to TRBD1. The ends lost 2 bases at V and 4 bases at J; junction bases unmatched: 8. CDR1 is SGHRS, CDR2 YFSETQ, per germline. The CDR3 loop spans 16 amino acids. The CDR3 DNA sequence: TGCGCCAGCAGCTTCGGGACAGGGGTTTTTAGCACTGAAGCTTTCTTT. Its protein is CASSFGTGVFSTEAFF.

This clone was seen a single time. The V and J genes are TRBV18 and TRBJ2-4; D is unresolved. V was clipped by 0 bases and J by 3 bases, with 6 bases between them. CDR1 KGHSH and CDR2 LQKENI come from the germline V gene. The CDR3 extends over 14 amino acids. In DNA form, the CDR3 reads TGTGCCAGCTCACCACCGGCAGGCAAAAACATTCAGTACTTC. Protein sequence: CASSPPAGKNIQYF.

This clone appeared a single time. The V gene is TRBV7-2, the J gene TRBJ2-7; 11 nucleotides align to TRBD1. V shed 5 bases and J 6 bases; nucleotides not matched to a gene: 6. The CDR3 contains 14 residues. Germline-derived CDR1 and CDR2 are SGHTA and FQGNSA. The CDR3 sequence is CASSIGTGGIEQYF. The CDR3 nucleotides read TGTGCCAGCAGCATAGGGACAGGGGGTATCGAGCAGTACTTC.

The chain is built from TRBV19 and TRBJ1-5, with D perhaps matching TRBD1 (6 bases). Germline V lookup: CDR1 LNHDA, CDR2 SQIVND (reference sequence). This CDR3 is built from 16 residues. V lost 5 bases, J lost 2 bases, and 16 bases lay in between. CDR3 region: CASSSPGQGGNQPQHF. For the CDR3, the DNA is TGTGCCAGTAGTTCGCCGGGACAAGGTGGCAATCAGCCCCAGCATTTT.

The rearrangement joins TRBV7-2 to TRBJ2-5; D is perhaps TRBD2 (5 bases). The V end lost 1 base, the J end lost 7 bases, and 13 bases lay between the germline ends. The CDR3 is made up of 14 amino acids. In germline, CDR1 is SGHTA, CDR2 FQGNSA. The CDR3: CASSLDPGSWTQYF. CDR3 DNA: TGTGCCAGCAGCTTAGATCCGGGGTCGTGGACCCAGTACTTC.

Concerning this clone: This sample includes further DNA sequences coding for the same CDR3. The chain recombines TRBV11-3 with TRBJ2-1, with D maybe TRBD1 (6 bases). CDR1 is SGHNT, CDR2 YENEEA, per germline. CDR3 length: 14 amino acids. The V gene lost 5 bases and the J gene lost 5 bases, with 13 bases spanning the gap. In nucleotides, the CDR3 is TGTGCCAGCAGCCCAGGACAGACGAACAATGAGCAGTTCTTC. Protein sequence: CASSPGQTNNEQFF.